These 23 T cell receptor beta chains share one sample of origin, sequenced in a study of blood T cells in healthy people across ages. Alongside a J-beta primer mix, a sample-barcoded 5' primer served in a second PCR lasting about 7 to 12 cycles. TCRdb passed the 5' RACE reads through MiXCR, listing each CDR3 protein once. Among some 1.8 million distinct CDR3 sequences listed, roughly two fifths were seen once. Sequencing used blood. The receptor source for this set is a human donor in good health.

This clonotype was seen a handful of times. The gene calls are TRBV28 and TRBJ2-5; D is tentatively TRBD1 or TRBD2 (5 bases each). This CDR3 comprises 14 residues. Germline V gene lookup returns CDR1 MDHEN and CDR2 SYDVKM. V shed 6 bases and J shed 5 bases, with 16 bases lying between them. CDR3 DNA: TGTGCCAGCAGCCCACCGGGACGCCACGAGACCCAGTACTTC. This sequence encodes CASSPPGRHETQYF.

The chain couples TRBV6-1 to TRBJ2-1, with TRBD2 identical over 12 bases. Trimming at V came to 2 bases and at J to 7 bases, leaving 12 bases not matched to a gene. Per the germline V gene, CDR1 is MNHNS and CDR2 is SASEGT. This CDR3 has 18 residues. CDR3 DNA: TGTGCCAGCAGTGAACTAGCGGGGGGGATTGGTTTGCGGAATGAGCAGTTCTTC. This encodes CASSELAGGIGLRNEQFF.

V usage is TRBV9 and J usage is TRBJ2-4; TRBD1 is a possible D gene (6 bases). The DNA end is more similar to TRBJ2-7, so the J call may be wrong. Germline CDR1 reads SGDLS; CDR2 reads YYNGEE. The CDR3 is 15 residues long. Here the CDR3 DNA reads TGTGCCAGCAGCGTTGACGGCACCACAGGGCGCGAGCAGTACTTC. Translation: CASSVDGTTGREQYF.

In this sample, this clonotype is medium-sized (0.01 to 0.1%). J is TRBJ2-7 and V is TRBV7-9; no firm D call. Per germline, CDR1 SEHNR and CDR2 FQNEAQ (reference sequence). The CDR3 is 15 residues long. Trimming removed 0 bases from V and 3 bases from J, with 12 bases in between. CDR3: CASSLAQADFYEQYF. The CDR3 DNA follows: TGTGCCAGCAGCTTAGCGCAGGCAGACTTCTACGAGCAGTACTTC.

The chain combines TRBV20-1 with TRBJ2-1; the match to TRBD2 covers 12 bases. Per the germline V gene, CDR1 is DFQATT and CDR2 is SNEGSKA (reference sequence). CDR3 length: 17 residues. Trimming removed 0 bases from V and 4 bases from J; junction bases left unmatched: 7. DNA of the CDR3: TGCAGTGCTAGAGATCTCCTAGCGGGGGGGCCGTACAATGAGCAGTTCTTC. Its protein is CSARDLLAGGPYNEQFF.

In its sample, this clonotype was seen a few times. CDR3 DNA sequence: TGTGCCAGCAGAATCGGGACAGCCAACCCCTATGGCTACACCTTC. This codes for CASRIGTANPYGYTF. This rearrangement joins TRBV6-2 or TRBV6-3 to TRBJ1-2; 7 bases agree with TRBD1. This CDR3 is 15 amino acids long. CDR1 is MNHEY and CDR2 is SVGEGT in the germline V gene. V trimming: 6 bases; J trimming: 4 bases; junction bases outside the gene matches: 11.

The rearrangement joins TRBV7-3 to TRBJ2-1; 10 nucleotides agree with TRBD2. J gave up 8 bases and V 2 bases, and 6 bases lay outside the gene matches. Germline CDR1 is SGHTA and CDR2 is FQGTGA. This CDR3 has 15 residues. The CDR3 here is CASSLGAGGWYEQFF. The DNA of the CDR3 is TGTGCCAGCAGCTTAGGAGCGGGGGGGTGGTATGAGCAGTTCTTC.

Details on this clonotype: One end of the junction varies from germline; a read error may be responsible. The genes are TRBV29-1 and TRBJ1-5; the D is unclear. Germline V CDR1 and CDR2: SQVTM, ANQGSEA. The CDR3 totals 13 residues. The CDR3 DNA sequence: TGCAGCGTTAAAGACACGCCGTATCAGCCCCAGCATTTT. Translated: CSVKDTPYQPQHF.

The chain is built from TRBV7-2 and TRBJ2-3, with TRBD1 identical over 11 bases. Losses at the gene ends were 4 bases for V and 4 bases for J; bases not matched to a gene: 4. The CDR3 consists of 15 residues. Per germline, CDR1 SGHTA and CDR2 FQGNSA. CDR3 amino acids: CASSYWTGGADTQYF. In DNA, the CDR3 is TGTGCCAGCAGCTACTGGACAGGGGGCGCAGATACGCAGTATTTT. Drawing the rest from reference TRBV7-2 and TRBJ2-3, the complete variable domain is GAGVSQSPSNKVTEKGKDVELRCDPISGHTALYWYRQSLGQGLEFLIYFQGNSAPDKSGLPSDRFSAERTGGSVSTLTIQRTQQEDSAVYLCASSYWTGGADTQYFGPGTRLTVL.

The rearrangement links TRBV12-3 or TRBV12-4 to TRBJ1-1; D is possibly TRBD1 (5 bases). CDR3 length: 14 amino acids. The V end lost 4 bases, the J end lost 4 bases, and 13 bases lay between the germline ends. This CDR3 reads CASSSPGRSTEAFF. Here the CDR3 DNA reads TGTGCCAGCAGTTCCCCGGGACGGAGCACTGAAGCTTTCTTT.

This clonotype has a handful of counts. The V call is TRBV5-1, the J call TRBJ2-7; D perhaps matches TRBD1 (6 bases). The germline gives CDR1 SGHRS, CDR2 YFSETQ. The V and J ends lost 0 bases and 4 bases respectively, with 11 bases between them. This CDR3 spans 14 amino acids. CDR3 sequence reads: CASSLAWQGYEQYF. Written as DNA, the CDR3 is TGCGCCAGCAGCTTGGCCTGGCAGGGGTACGAGCAGTACTTC.

This clonotype was recorded many times. The CDR3 coding sequence is TGTGCCAGCAGCTTAGTACGGACTTCCTATGGCTACACCTTC. Its protein is CASSLVRTSYGYTF. The gene calls are TRBV7-2 and TRBJ1-2; D call uncertain. Trimming removed 1 base at V and 4 bases at J, with 10 bases between. The CDR3 is 14 residues long. Germline V gene sequence: CDR1 SGHTA, CDR2 FQGNSA.

This chain joins TRBV5-1 and TRBJ2-1; the match to TRBD1 covers 7 bases. Trimming at V came to 9 bases and at J to 10 bases, leaving 13 bases not matched to a gene. Germline CDR1 is SGHRS and CDR2 is YFSETQ. This CDR3 has 13 residues. CDR3 region: CATRDSGSGEQFF. The CDR3 DNA reads as TGCGCCACCCGGGACAGTGGGTCCGGGGAGCAGTTCTTC.

The chain is built from TRBV5-1 and TRBJ2-7, with 7 bases matching TRBD1. The V and J ends lost 2 bases and 1 base, in that order; junction bases with no gene match: 9. Germline loops: CDR1 SGHRS, CDR2 YFSETQ. The CDR3 has 16 amino acids. CDR3 amino acids: CASSLYSGGASYEQYF. CDR3 coding DNA: TGCGCCAGCAGCTTATACTCAGGGGGTGCGTCCTACGAGCAGTACTTC.

The rearrangement uses TRBV29-1 and TRBJ1-2; 9 nucleotides line up with TRBD1. The germline V gene encodes CDR1 SQVTM and CDR2 ANQGSEA. There are 14 residues in the CDR3. The junction had 14 bases not matched to a gene; V was cut back by 7 bases and J by 8 bases. This CDR3 reads CSASLGQGFWGYTF. DNA of the CDR3: TGCAGCGCGTCATTGGGACAGGGATTTTGGGGCTACACCTTC.

The V gene is TRBV20-1, the J gene TRBJ2-7; D is ambiguous. The last part of the DNA fits TRBJ2-5 better; the J call may be wrong. The CDR3 is made up of 12 amino acids. The germline V gene encodes CDR1 DFQATT and CDR2 SNEGSKA (reference sequence). CDR3 amino acids: CSARGDRETQYF. As DNA, the CDR3 is TGCAGTGCTAGAGGGGATCGGGAGACCCAGTACTTC.

This clonotype was counted many times. This chain connects TRBV20-1 to TRBJ1-5; maybe TRBD1 (5 bases). Per germline, CDR1 DFQATT and CDR2 SNEGSKA (reference sequence). V lost 5 bases to trimming and J lost 0 bases, with 8 bases between them. CDR3 length: 13 amino acids. The CDR3 bases are TGCAGTGCTGACAGACATAGCAATCAGCCCCAGCATTTT. Translation gives CSADRHSNQPQHF.

In the case of this clonotype: One junction end does not reproduce the germline sequence, and a read error may be involved. The chain links TRBV5-6 to TRBJ2-5; either TRBD1 or TRBD2 may supply D (5 bases each). This CDR3 spans 12 amino acids. CDR1 is SGHDT, CDR2 YYEEEE, per germline. CDR3 DNA sequence: TGTGCCGGCAGCTTGGGGACGGAGACCCAGTACTTC. It codes for CAGSLGTETQYF.

DNA of the CDR3: TGTGCCAGCAGTTTTTACAGGACAGGAATATCTGGGGCCAACGTCCTGACTTTC. It translates to CASSFYRTGISGANVLTF. V is TRBV12-3 or TRBV12-4 and J is TRBJ2-6; 7 bases match TRBD1. Unmatched junction bases numbered 9, after V lost 3 bases and J lost 1 base. The CDR3 is made up of 18 amino acids.

This clonotype appeared a few times. This chain connects TRBV29-1 to TRBJ2-1, with no clear D. The CDR3 is 12 residues long. Per the germline V gene, CDR1 is SQVTM and CDR2 is ANQGSEA. V was shortened by 0 bases and J by 5 bases, with 5 bases between the two germline ends. The CDR3 DNA is TGCAGCGTTGAAGAAGGAGACAATGAGCAGTTCTTC. Its translation: CSVEEGDNEQFF.

This clonotype was seen a few times. V and J are TRBV29-1 and TRBJ2-3; 10 bases map to TRBD2. The CDR3 length is 16 residues. Germline CDR1 and CDR2: SQVTM and ANQGSEA. The trim removed 7 bases at V and 6 bases at J, leaving 16 bases unmatched. The CDR3 DNA follows: TGCAGCGCCCTGGGGACTAGCGAGATGGGGGGGGATACGCAGTATTTT. The encoded protein is CSALGTSEMGGDTQYF.

The rearrangement links TRBV6-1 to TRBJ2-7, with a possible D match to TRBD2 (6 bases). CDR1 and CDR2 from the germline V gene are MNHNS and SASEGT. The CDR3 runs to 13 residues. The ends were cut back, 7 bases at V and 4 bases at J, with 14 bases in the middle. DNA for the CDR3: TGTGCCAGCAATACGGGACTCTGGTACGAGCAGTACTTC. Translated: CASNTGLWYEQYF.

The chain carries TRBV20-1 and TRBJ2-3, with 10 nucleotides matching TRBD2. The junction had 9 bases not matched to a gene; V was cut back by 1 base and J by 8 bases. CDR3 length equals 15 residues. Per the germline V gene, CDR1 is DFQATT and CDR2 is SNEGSKA (reference sequence). Here the CDR3 DNA reads TGCAGTGCTAGAGGGCAGCGGGGGGGCCGCCCTACGCAGTATTTT. Translation gives CSARGQRGGRPTQYF.